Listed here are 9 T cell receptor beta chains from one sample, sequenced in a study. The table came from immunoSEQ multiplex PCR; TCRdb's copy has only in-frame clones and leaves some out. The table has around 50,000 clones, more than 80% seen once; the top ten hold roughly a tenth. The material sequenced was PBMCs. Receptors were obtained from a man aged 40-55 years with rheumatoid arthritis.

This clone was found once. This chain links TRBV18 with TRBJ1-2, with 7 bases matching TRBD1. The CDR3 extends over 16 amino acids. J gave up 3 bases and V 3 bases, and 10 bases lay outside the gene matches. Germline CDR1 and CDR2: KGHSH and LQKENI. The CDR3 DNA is TGTGCCAGCTCACCCTTGGGACAGACTGGGGACTATGGCTACACCTTC. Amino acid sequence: CASSPLGQTGDYGYTF.

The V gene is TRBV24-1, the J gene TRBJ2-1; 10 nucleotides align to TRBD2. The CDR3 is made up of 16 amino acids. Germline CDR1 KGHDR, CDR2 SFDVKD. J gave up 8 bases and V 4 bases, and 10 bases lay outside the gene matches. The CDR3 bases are TGTGCCACCAGTGACGTCGATAGCGGGAGGTTCGATGAGCAGTTCTTC. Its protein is CATSDVDSGRFDEQFF.

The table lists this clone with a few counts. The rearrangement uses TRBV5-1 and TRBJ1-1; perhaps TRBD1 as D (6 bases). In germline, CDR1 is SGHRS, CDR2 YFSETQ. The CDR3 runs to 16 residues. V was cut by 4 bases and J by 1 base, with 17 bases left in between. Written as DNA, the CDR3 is TGCGCCAGCAGCACCTTAAGAGGGGGAAAGAACACTGAAGCTTTCTTT. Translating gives CASSTLRGGKNTEAFF.

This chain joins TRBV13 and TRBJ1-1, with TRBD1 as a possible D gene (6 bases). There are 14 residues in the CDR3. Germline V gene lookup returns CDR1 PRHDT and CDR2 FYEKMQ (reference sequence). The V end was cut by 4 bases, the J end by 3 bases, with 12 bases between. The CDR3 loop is CASSSGGRDTEAFF. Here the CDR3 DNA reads TGTGCCAGCAGCTCTGGGGGGCGCGACACTGAAGCTTTCTTT.

DNA for the CDR3: TGTGCCAGCAGTCCTGGTTGGCCTTCTGGAAACACCATATATTTT. It yields the protein CASSPGWPSGNTIYF. The V and J genes are TRBV6-5 and TRBJ1-3, with unresolved D. The length of the CDR3 is 15 residues. V was trimmed by 5 bases and J by 1 base, leaving 12 bases between them. Germline V gives CDR1 MNHEY, CDR2 SVGAGI.

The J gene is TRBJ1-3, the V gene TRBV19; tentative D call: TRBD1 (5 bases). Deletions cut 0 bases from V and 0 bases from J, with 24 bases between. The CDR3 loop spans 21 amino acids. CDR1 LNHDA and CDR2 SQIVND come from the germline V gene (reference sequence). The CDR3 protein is CASSIDPPGRIPLFSGNTIYF. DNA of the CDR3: TGTGCCAGTAGTATAGATCCCCCGGGACGGATTCCCCTTTTCTCTGGAAACACCATATATTTT.

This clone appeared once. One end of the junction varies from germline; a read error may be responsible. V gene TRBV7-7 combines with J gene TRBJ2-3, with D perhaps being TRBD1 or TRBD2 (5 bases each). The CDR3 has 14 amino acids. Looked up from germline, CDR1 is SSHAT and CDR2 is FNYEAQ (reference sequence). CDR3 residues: CASSLRDSTDTQYF. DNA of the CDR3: TGTGCTAGCAGCTTAAGGGACAGCACAGATACGCAGTATTTT.

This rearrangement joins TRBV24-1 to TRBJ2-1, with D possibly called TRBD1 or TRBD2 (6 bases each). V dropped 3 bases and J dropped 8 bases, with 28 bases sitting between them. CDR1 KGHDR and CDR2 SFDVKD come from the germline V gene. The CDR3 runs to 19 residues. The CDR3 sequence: CATSDDVSGAPIRSHEQFF. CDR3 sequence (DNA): TGTGCCACCAGTGATGATGTGTCGGGGGCGCCGATTAGGTCTCATGAGCAGTTCTTC.

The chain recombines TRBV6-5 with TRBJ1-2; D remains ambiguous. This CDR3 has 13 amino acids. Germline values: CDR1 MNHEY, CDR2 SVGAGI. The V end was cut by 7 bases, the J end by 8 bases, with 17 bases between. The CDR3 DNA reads TGTGCCAGCACCCCTGGGAGGGCGGGGGGCTACACCTTC. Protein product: CASTPGRAGGYTF.